The source of this T cell receptor beta chain is a study of blood T cell repertoires in COVID-19. Study in general: COVID-19 samples from acute and convalescent phases originated in the United States, Italy and Spain. Nucleic acid was either cDNA or gDNA, and it came from T cells, B-cell-depleted T cells, or PBMCs.

Study processing details: Estimation of nucleated cell counts was performed using reference gene primer amplification. Profiled with immunoSEQ multiplex PCR; TCRdb holds only in-frame clones, not every one. Clone size and V and J calls were adopted from that table, with D and trimming inferred from the DNA. Of 200,000 to 250,000 clones in the sample, approximately 83% are singletons; the top ten hold roughly 1.9%. Trimming removed 7 bases from V and 9 bases from J, with 19 bases in between. This CDR3 is 15 amino acids long. Germline CDR1 and CDR2: MDHEN and SYDVKM. Material: peripheral blood. The chain employs TRBV28 and TRBJ1-6; D is undetermined. The receptor was derived from a man aged 25-45 years who had recovered from COVID-19. Written as DNA, the CDR3 is TGTGCCAGCACTCCTCCCCCGGCGGGTCGTTCACCCCTCCACTTT. Encoded protein: CASTPPPAGRSPLHF.